Sequencing of this T cell receptor beta chain was carried out in a study of shared clonotypes between healthy human individuals (dated by TCRdb to about 2020). Background on the whole study: Three men and two women, aged 18 to 49 years, made up the cohort. To estimate repertoire size and how much clonotype sharing occurs between individuals, the study deeply sequenced the blood TCR repertoires of five healthy adults. For each donor, CD4 naive and CD4 memory were each run on three plates, CD8 naive on two plates, and CD8 memory on one plate. Between about 0.8 and 9 billion PBMCs per donor were obtained by leukapheresis. Different laboratories and diverse techniques were used to prepare libraries and sequence TCR repertoires, to increase sequencing depth and limit assay-specific biases. Study-wide findings and limitations: Compared with non-shared clonotypes, clonotypes shared by all four sorted-subset donors had higher generation probabilities. The small number of donors limited the genetic and exposure-history diversity represented. Roughly 5% of naive CD4, roughly 3.6% of naive CD8, 2% to 2.5% of memory CD4, and over 0.35% of memory CD8 clonotypes were shared across a few donors. Pairwise subsampling led to the expectation that sequencing depth would affect the degree of clonotype sharing among donors. Larger estimated clonotype richness was generally found for naive subsets than for memory subsets. Incomplete sequencing was indicated by rarefaction of sorted-subset datasets, despite the large sequencing depth. Sampling was limited to blood, and TCR repertoires in tissue likely differ from TCR repertoires in blood.

According to the germline V gene (reference sequence), CDR1 reads SGHNT and CDR2 reads YYREEE. The CDR3 runs 13 amino acids, cysteine and phenylalanine included. Only the CDR3 DNA is retained, 39 bases long and in frame from the first base. V gives up 3 bases and J gives up 0 bases, and the segment between their germline ends measures 7 bases. With regard to this clone: Which antigen it targets is not known. No base quality values were provided; no much bigger clone lies one nucleotide off.

CD8 naive samples were CD45RO-negative cells positively selected for CCR7, giving a CD45RA+CCR7+ population that excluded TemRA cells. The donors were healthy, HIV-negative adults who had no recently reported acute infections or vaccinations. Every donor was a Caucasian adult living in Nashville, Tennessee, USA. Blood was obtained by leukapheresis, after which PBMCs were separated by Ficoll-Histopaque density gradient centrifugation and cryopreserved in liquid nitrogen vapor phase. Analytical flow cytometry was used to check the purity and quantity of each magnetically sorted T cell population. Genomic DNA was isolated from each sorted fraction and quantified by UV absorbance on a Nanodrop 2000c. Using the deep immunoSEQ assay, multiplex PCR amplified TCR CDR3 regions from genomic DNA. Genomic DNA extracted from each cell subset was distributed evenly over all wells of several immunoSEQ 96-well plates, and each plate served as one replicate. Each replicate PCR for sorted subsets received about 200 ng genomic DNA, equal to tens of thousands of T cell genomes. The purified libraries were quantified using a Qubit 3.0 fluorometer, sized with a Bioanalyzer 2100, and then quantified again using the KAPA Library Quantification kit. Each immunoSEQ 96-well plate was sequenced on its own single-read 150-cycle Illumina NextSeq 550 flow cell. Turning to the authors' computational methods: The immunoSEQ output contained only junctional sequences without quality scores, so filtering could not match that applied to full-length reads. Sequences were annotated with PyIR, a Python wrapper for IgBLAST v1.9, using IMGT germline references to assign V/J genes and CDR3. Any read was removed if the V/J assignment was weak (E-value above 1e-6), the CDR3 was missing, or the read contained stop codons, out-of-frame junctions, or ambiguous translated residues. V3J clonotypes were defined as sequences sharing the same inferred V gene, J gene, and CDR3 amino acid sequence. Percentage overlap between repertoires was computed as shared unique clonotypes divided by the size of the smaller repertoire. Three approaches were used to assess repertoire richness: RTK rarefaction, the Chao1 estimator, and Recon v2.1 estimates of unobserved clonotypes. Generation probabilities were computed with OLGA for all TCRbeta clonotypes obtained by the gDNA method from a few donors. The table comes from immuneACCESS by way of TCRdb, which keeps in-frame sequences with V and J called. Part of the clones is missing from these tables; in studies checked, under half for an unresolved V gene and the rest for unknown reasons. V, J and clone size are those of that table, while D and trimming were read from the DNA. The sample includes approximately 2,000,000 clones, with 80% to 95% observed a single time. Of the sample, over 1.5% falls within the top ten clones.

Sample: naive CD8+ T cells from PBMCs. The sample's cell subset or site label is to be understood as: CD45RA+CCR7+. The source is a man younger than 35 in good health. Some clones in this sample may be carry-over from other donors' samples. Recombination linked TRBV5-4 to TRBJ2-7, with the D call perhaps TRBD1 or TRBD2, as 6 bases match in each case. The CDR3 here reads CASSWGASYEQYF. The DNA reads as follows: TGTGCCAGCAGCTGGGGGGCCTCCTACGAGCAGTACTTC.